This entry lists 18 T cell receptor beta chains sequenced from one sample in a study of blood T cells in healthy people across ages. Primers used in a second PCR of roughly 6 to 12 cycles were a sample-barcoded 5' primer and a J-beta primer mix. One entry per CDR3 protein, called by TCRdb with MiXCR from the 5' RACE reads. The table has about 780,000 distinct CDR3 sequences, 46% seen once. Material: blood. The receptors derive from a man older than 75 in good health.

The chain couples TRBV7-2 to TRBJ2-1; TRBD2 matches 7 bases. V lost 4 bases, J lost 10 bases, and 7 bases stayed unmatched. From germline, CDR1 is SGHTA and CDR2 FQGNSA. The CDR3 loop spans 13 amino acids. The CDR3 is CASSYERDREQFF. The CDR3 DNA reads as TGTGCCAGCAGCTACGAGCGGGATAGGGAGCAGTTCTTC. Based on the CDR3 plus reference TRBV7-2 and TRBJ2-1, the full variable domain is GAGVSQSPSNKVTEKGKDVELRCDPISGHTALYWYRQSLGQGLEFLIYFQGNSAPDKSGLPSDRFSAERTGGSVSTLTIQRTQQEDSAVYLCASSYERDREQFFGPGTRLTVL.

Only one count was recorded for this clonotype. The J gene is TRBJ2-5, the V gene TRBV7-2; 8 positions agree with TRBD1. The end of the DNA is better explained by TRBJ2-7, so the J call may be wrong. This CDR3 spans 14 amino acids. The germline V gene encodes CDR1 SGHTA and CDR2 FQGNSA. The CDR3 nucleotides are TGTGCCAGCAGCGTAGGGGACAGGTTCGACGAGCAGTACTTC. Encoded protein: CASSVGDRFDEQYF.

This rearrangement joins TRBV29-1 to TRBJ1-1, with D possibly being TRBD1 (5 bases). Germline loops: CDR1 SQVTM, CDR2 ANQGSEA. This CDR3 has 11 residues. V lost 6 bases, J lost 13 bases, and 18 bases lay in between. CDR3 region: CSVLGRVTDFF. DNA of the CDR3: TGCAGCGTACTAGGCAGGGTTACGGATTTCTTT.

This clonotype has at least ten counts. The rearrangement uses TRBV12-3 or TRBV12-4 and TRBJ1-2; D perhaps matches TRBD1 (5 bases). The V end was cut by 0 bases, the J end by 5 bases, with 10 bases between. The CDR3 is 14 residues long. The CDR3 protein is CASSLASGSYGYTF. The CDR3 DNA sequence: TGTGCCAGCAGTTTAGCATCAGGGTCGTATGGCTACACCTTC.

The chain joins TRBV20-1 to TRBJ2-5, with D maybe TRBD2 (5 bases). There are 14 residues in the CDR3. Germline loops: CDR1 DFQATT, CDR2 SNEGSKA (reference sequence). V was shortened by 1 base and J by 4 bases, with 13 bases between the two germline ends. CDR3 coding DNA: TGCAGTGCTAGAGGGTGGAGGCGGACAGAGACCCAGTACTTC. The encoded protein is CSARGWRRTETQYF.

This chain uses TRBV12-3 or TRBV12-4 with TRBJ1-2, with D possibly being TRBD1 (5 bases). CDR3 size: 13 residues. V lost 6 bases and J 4 bases, leaving 12 bases between the germline ends. CDR3: CASSSGSPYGYTF. For the CDR3, the DNA is TGTGCCAGCAGCTCAGGGAGTCCCTATGGCTACACCTTC.

This clonotype was counted a single time. The chain has TRBV5-1 and TRBJ2-7; D gene unclear. The last part of the DNA fits TRBJ2-5 better; the J call may be wrong. This CDR3 has 14 amino acids. Germline V lookup: CDR1 SGHRS, CDR2 YFSETQ. CDR3 region: CASSRESWAETQYF. CDR3 DNA: TGCGCCAGCAGCCGCGAGAGCTGGGCGGAGACCCAGTACTTC.

The V call is TRBV12-3 or TRBV12-4, the J call TRBJ2-5; 12 nucleotides agree with TRBD2. Trimming removed 5 bases from V and 4 bases from J; junction bases left unmatched: 8. The CDR3 contains 16 residues. As DNA, the CDR3 is TGTGCCAGCAGTCCATGGACTAGCGGGATAGGAGAGACCCAGTACTTC. It encodes CASSPWTSGIGETQYF.

DNA for the CDR3: TGTGCCAGCAGCCAAGTACGGGGGCGAGGGGCCAACGTCCTGACTTTC. It encodes CASSQVRGRGANVLTF. The V call is TRBV4-2, the J call TRBJ2-6; D may match TRBD1 or TRBD2 (6 bases each). CDR3 size: 16 residues. Germline V lookup: CDR1 LGHNA, CDR2 YNFKEQ. V shed 1 base and J shed 4 bases, with 11 bases lying between them.

The J gene is TRBJ1-4, the V gene TRBV18; D call uncertain. V gave up 5 bases and J gave up 8 bases, with 18 bases separating them. CDR1 is KGHSH and CDR2 is LQKENI in the germline V gene. The CDR3 consists of 15 residues. CDR3 coding DNA: TGTGCCAGCTCAACCTTGGGTCTCCTTGGGGAAAAACTGTTTTTT. Translated, it gives CASSTLGLLGEKLFF.

This rearrangement joins TRBV10-3 to TRBJ2-3, with TRBD2 as a possible D gene (5 bases). This CDR3 is 14 amino acids long. Germline CDR1 and CDR2: ENHRY and SYGVKD. The V and J ends lost 6 bases and 8 bases respectively, with 18 bases between them. DNA of the CDR3: TGTGCCATCAGGGAAACGGGTCTCGAGGGTACGCAGTATTTT. Residues: CAIRETGLEGTQYF.

The J gene is TRBJ2-7, the V gene TRBV27; no reliable D call. Per the germline V gene, CDR1 is MNHEY and CDR2 is SMNVEV (reference sequence). V lost 6 bases and J 6 bases, leaving 9 bases between the germline ends. CDR3 length: 11 amino acids. CDR3 sequence: CASRDFREQYF. The CDR3 nucleotides read TGTGCCAGCAGAGACTTTCGCGAGCAGTACTTC.

The chain employs TRBV7-8 and TRBJ2-5; the D is unclear. CDR3 length: 12 residues. V lost 2 bases to trimming and J lost 5 bases, with 6 bases between them. Germline CDR1 SGHVS, CDR2 FQNEAQ. CDR3 sequence: CASSLTMETQYF. CDR3 coding DNA: TGTGCCAGCAGCTTAACAATGGAGACCCAGTACTTC.

This clonotype was seen more than once but under ten times. The chain combines TRBV20-1 with TRBJ2-7; TRBD2 might be the D (5 bases). Trimming left V 1 base short and J 6 bases short, with 22 bases between. The length of the CDR3 is 16 residues. Germline V gives CDR1 DFQATT, CDR2 SNEGSKA (reference sequence). CDR3 sequence: CSARGFGRESPLEQYF. The DNA for the CDR3 is TGCAGTGCTAGAGGCTTTGGAAGGGAGTCCCCCCTCGAGCAGTACTTC.

This clonotype is a singleton in its sample. The chain links TRBV28 to TRBJ1-2; maybe TRBD1 (5 bases). Trimming pared 1 base from V and 2 bases from J, leaving 8 bases between. Germline values: CDR1 MDHEN, CDR2 SYDVKM. CDR3 length: 14 amino acids. The CDR3 region has the DNA TGTGCCAGCAGTTTATTCGGGGGGAACTATGGCTACACCTTC. This sequence encodes CASSLFGGNYGYTF.

This clonotype was observed a handful of times. This sequence joins TRBV7-9 and TRBJ1-4, with D possibly matching TRBD1 (5 bases). Germline-derived CDR1 and CDR2 are SEHNR and FQNEAQ (reference sequence). Trimming pared 8 bases from V and 6 bases from J, leaving 19 bases between. This CDR3 spans 15 amino acids. CDR3 nucleotide sequence: TGTGCCAGCTCCGGCGGGGGGGTCAGTTATGAAAAACTGTTTTTT. Its protein is CASSGGGVSYEKLFF.

This clonotype came up a few times. This rearrangement joins TRBV12-3 or TRBV12-4 to TRBJ1-6; no definite D call. CDR3 length: 14 amino acids. V gave up 1 base and J gave up 10 bases, with 11 bases separating them. CDR3 region: CASSLVETGSPLHF. DNA of the CDR3: TGTGCCAGCAGTTTAGTGGAGACTGGGTCACCCCTCCACTTT.

The chain has TRBV15 and TRBJ2-3, with 7 bases aligning to TRBD1. The CDR3 is made up of 17 amino acids. Per the germline V gene, CDR1 is LNHNV and CDR2 is YYDKDF (reference sequence). With 0 bases clipped from V and 0 bases from J, the junction kept 6 bases outside the gene matches. The CDR3 DNA follows: TGTGCCACCAGCAGAGATTTTCAGGGACAGAGCACAGATACGCAGTATTTT. Residues: CATSRDFQGQSTDTQYF.